The T cell receptor beta chain described here comes from a study of cytomegalovirus exposure and HLA in healthy donors. The CDR3 is 13 residues long. V dropped 5 bases and J dropped 7 bases, with 15 bases sitting between them. Germline V gene sequence: CDR1 LNHDA, CDR2 SQIVND (reference sequence). 60 Vbeta and 13 Jbeta primers were used in PCR. The repertoire was sequenced with immunoSEQ multiplex PCR; TCRdb's copy has only in-frame clones and lacks some. The sample data list roughly 120,000 clones. The TCR sequence derives from a man aged 18 to 29 in good health and CMV-seronegative. The sequencing input was PBMCs. J is TRBJ2-7 and V is TRBV19; a possible D gene is TRBD2 (5 bases). Written as DNA, the CDR3 is TGTGCCAGTAGTTCGACGCCGGGATTTGAGCAGTACTTC. Protein sequence: CASSSTPGFEQYF.